Ten or more counts support the clone carrying this T cell receptor (beta chain). Its antigen is currently unknown. Via MiXCR, TCRdb re-called the 5' RACE reads, giving one row per CDR3 protein. The top ten clones hold about 13% of a sample with some 47,000 distinct CDR3 sequences, about 7.4% of them seen once. The time point: sample taken at primary tumor resection. Tumor, nontumor lung or frozen PBMC supplied whole RNA, sequenced without sorting. V was clipped by 6 bases and J by 0 bases, with 13 bases between them. The CDR3 loop spans 14 amino acids. Germline CDR1 is SQVTM and CDR2 is ANQGSEA. The sample comes from a study of spatial heterogeneity in lung cancer. Study context: TCR and UMI combinations that were unique each appeared, on average, more than ten times in raw reads. Study conclusions and caveats: At tumor resection, ubiquitous expanded TCRs were detected in blood more often than later.

V usage is TRBV29-1 and J usage is TRBJ2-3, with D hard to call. The sequence came from a female donor with early-stage non-small cell lung cancer. Sequencing was performed on PBMCs, taken at surgery. This CDR3 reads CSVRSSSSTDTQYF. Here the CDR3 DNA reads TGCAGCGTACGCAGCAGTTCTAGCACAGATACGCAGTATTTT.